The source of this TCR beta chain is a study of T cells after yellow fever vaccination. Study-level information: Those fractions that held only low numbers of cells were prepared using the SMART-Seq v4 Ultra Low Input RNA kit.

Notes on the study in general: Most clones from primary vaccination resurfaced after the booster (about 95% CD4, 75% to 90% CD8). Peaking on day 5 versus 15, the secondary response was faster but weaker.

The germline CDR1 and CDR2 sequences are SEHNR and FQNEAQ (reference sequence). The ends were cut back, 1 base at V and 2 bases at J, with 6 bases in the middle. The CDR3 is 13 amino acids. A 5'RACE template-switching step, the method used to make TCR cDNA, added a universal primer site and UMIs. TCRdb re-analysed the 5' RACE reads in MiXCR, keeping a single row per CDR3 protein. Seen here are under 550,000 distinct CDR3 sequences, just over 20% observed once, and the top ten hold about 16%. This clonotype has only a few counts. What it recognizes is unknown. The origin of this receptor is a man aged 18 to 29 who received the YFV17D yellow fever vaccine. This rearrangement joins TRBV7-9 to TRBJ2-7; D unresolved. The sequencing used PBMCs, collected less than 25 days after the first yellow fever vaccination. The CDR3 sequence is CASSLELPYEQYF. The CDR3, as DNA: TGTGCCAGCAGCTTAGAACTTCCCTACGAGCAGTACTTC.